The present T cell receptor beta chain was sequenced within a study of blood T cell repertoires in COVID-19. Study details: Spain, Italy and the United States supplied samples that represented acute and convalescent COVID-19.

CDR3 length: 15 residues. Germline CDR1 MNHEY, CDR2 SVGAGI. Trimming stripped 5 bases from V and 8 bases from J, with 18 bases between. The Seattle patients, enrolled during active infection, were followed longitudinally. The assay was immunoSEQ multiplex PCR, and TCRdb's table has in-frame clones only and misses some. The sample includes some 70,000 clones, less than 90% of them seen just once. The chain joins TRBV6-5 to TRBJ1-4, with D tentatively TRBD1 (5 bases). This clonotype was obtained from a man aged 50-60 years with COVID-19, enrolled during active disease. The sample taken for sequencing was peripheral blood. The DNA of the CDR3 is TGTGCCAGCAGTAGGGGCAGGTACGAAGGAGAAAAACTGTTTTTT. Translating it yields CASSRGRYEGEKLFF.